These T cell receptor beta chains were read from a single sample in a study of CD8+CD57+ T cells in acquired aplastic anemia. TCRdb re-called the reads with MiXCR, one entry per CDR3 protein. The sample holds around 150,000 distinct CDR3 sequences, 47% seen once. The sequencing input was sorted CD4+, CD8+, or CD8+CD57+ T cells (not recorded which) from PBMCs. The receptors here all came from a human donor with aplastic anemia. CDR3s leave out the opening cysteine and the closing phenylalanine or tryptophan. The order of the fields is J gene, V gene, CDR3 protein.

TRBJ1-1	TRBV4-3	ASSQDREAF
TRBJ2-1	TRBV19	ASRRPGLAGGGYNEQF
TRBJ1-2	TRBV7-9	ASSLTGQGGGGYT
TRBJ2-2	TRBV29-1	SVSRTGPNTGELF
TRBJ1-2	TRBV3-1	ASSQSGWGYGYT
TRBJ2-5	TRBV7-2	ASSLLAGGRETQY
TRBJ1-1	TRBV11-1	ASSLVGGGDTEAF
TRBJ1-2	TRBV2	ASRRVEGAGRDYGYT
TRBJ2-1	TRBV5-1	ASSPEDSSSYNEQF
TRBJ2-1	TRBV7-7	ASSPIILGLGAQEQF
TRBJ2-1	TRBV4-1	ASSQVLNEQF
TRBJ1-2	TRBV2	ASGGLDRYGNYGYT
TRBJ1-1	TRBV7-9	ASSFEQGTEAF
TRBJ1-1	TRBV6-1	ASSEALLAGGMNTEAF
TRBJ1-2	TRBV2	ASSEQGTNYGYT
TRBJ2-2	TRBV5-1	ASSLAGTSVYRPSEGELF
TRBJ2-7	TRBV3-1	ASSQELSSYEQY
TRBJ2-3	TRBV20-1	SASGTTDTQY
TRBJ2-5	TRBV24-1	ATSDYRQAQETQY
TRBJ1-1	TRBV7-2	ASSLEGLAGGTEAF
TRBJ2-1	TRBV5-4	ASSNGARNEQF
TRBJ2-7	TRBV20-1	SARGSGGYEQY
TRBJ2-3	TRBV6-1	ASRSSWSSTDTQY
TRBJ2-2	TRBV19	ASGTQYTGELF
TRBJ1-3	TRBV20-1	SVPDSGNTIY
TRBJ1-2	TRBV7-9	ASSGAWEDGYT
TRBJ2-7	TRBV19	ASSAETAYRNERH
TRBJ2-5	TRBV7-6	ASSLNPGEETQY